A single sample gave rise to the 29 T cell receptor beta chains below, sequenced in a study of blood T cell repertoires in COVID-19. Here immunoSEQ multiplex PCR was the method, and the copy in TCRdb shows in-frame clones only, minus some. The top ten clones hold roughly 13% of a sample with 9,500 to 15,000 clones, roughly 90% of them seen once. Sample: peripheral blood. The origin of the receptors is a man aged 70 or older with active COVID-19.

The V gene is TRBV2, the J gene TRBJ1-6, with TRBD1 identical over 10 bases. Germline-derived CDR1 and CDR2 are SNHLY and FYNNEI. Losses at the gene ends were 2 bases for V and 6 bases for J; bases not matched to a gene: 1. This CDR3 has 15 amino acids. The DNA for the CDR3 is TGTGCCAGCAGTGAACGACAGGGGGCTAATTCACCCCTCCACTTT. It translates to CASSERQGANSPLHF.

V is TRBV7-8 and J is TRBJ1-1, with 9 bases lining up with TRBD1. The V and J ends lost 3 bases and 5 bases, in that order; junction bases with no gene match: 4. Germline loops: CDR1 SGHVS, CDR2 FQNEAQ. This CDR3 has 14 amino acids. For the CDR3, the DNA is TGTGCCAGCAGCTTCGACAGGGGGAGGACTGAAGCTTTCTTT. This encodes CASSFDRGRTEAFF.

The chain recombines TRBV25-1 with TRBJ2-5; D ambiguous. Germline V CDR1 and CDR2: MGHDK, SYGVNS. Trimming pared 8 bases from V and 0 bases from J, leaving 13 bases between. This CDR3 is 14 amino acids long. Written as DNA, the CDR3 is TGTGCCAGCCTTGAGAACGGGTACCAAGAGACCCAGTACTTC. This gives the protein CASLENGYQETQYF.

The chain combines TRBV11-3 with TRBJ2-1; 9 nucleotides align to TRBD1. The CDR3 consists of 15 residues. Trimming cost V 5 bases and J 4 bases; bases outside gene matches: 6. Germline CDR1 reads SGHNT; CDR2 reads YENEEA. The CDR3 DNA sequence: TGTGCCAGCAGCACGAGACAGGGGGTATACAATGAGCAGTTCTTC. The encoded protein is CASSTRQGVYNEQFF.

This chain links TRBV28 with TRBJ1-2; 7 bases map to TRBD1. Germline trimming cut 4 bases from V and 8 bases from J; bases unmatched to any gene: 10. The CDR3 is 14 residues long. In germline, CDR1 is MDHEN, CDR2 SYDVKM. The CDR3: CASSSSDRPAGYTF. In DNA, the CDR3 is TGTGCCAGCAGTTCGTCGGACAGGCCGGCCGGCTACACCTTC.

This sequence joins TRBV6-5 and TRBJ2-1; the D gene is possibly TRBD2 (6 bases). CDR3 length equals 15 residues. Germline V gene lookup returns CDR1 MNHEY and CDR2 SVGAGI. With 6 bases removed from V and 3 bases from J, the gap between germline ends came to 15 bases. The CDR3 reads CASRGTSTGYNEQFF. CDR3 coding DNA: TGTGCCAGCAGAGGCACTAGCACGGGCTACAATGAGCAGTTCTTC.

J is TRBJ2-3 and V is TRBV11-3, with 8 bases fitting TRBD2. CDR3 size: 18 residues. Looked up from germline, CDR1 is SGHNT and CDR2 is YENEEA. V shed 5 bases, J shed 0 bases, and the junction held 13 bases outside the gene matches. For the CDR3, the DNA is TGTGCCAGCAGCCCGACGGCGGGAGGAAACCCAAGCACAGATACGCAGTATTTT. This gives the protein CASSPTAGGNPSTDTQYF.

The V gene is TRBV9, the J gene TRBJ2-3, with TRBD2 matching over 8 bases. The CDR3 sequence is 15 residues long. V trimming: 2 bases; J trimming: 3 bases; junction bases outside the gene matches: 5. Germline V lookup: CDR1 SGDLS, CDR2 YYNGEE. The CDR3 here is CASSVRGGGTDTQYF. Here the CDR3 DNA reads TGTGCCAGCAGCGTGAGGGGCGGGGGGACAGATACGCAGTATTTT. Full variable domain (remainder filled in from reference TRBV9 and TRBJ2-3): DSGVTQTPKHLITATGQRVTLRCSPRSGDLSVYWYQQSLDQGLQFLIQYYNGEERAKGNILERFSAQQFPDLHSELNLSSLELGDSALYFCASSVRGGGTDTQYFGPGTRLTVL.

The CDR3 region is CASSSQGGTDTQYF. The CDR3 region has the DNA TGCGCCAGCAGCTCACAGGGGGGCACAGATACGCAGTATTTT. V is TRBV5-1 and J is TRBJ2-3; TRBD1 agrees at 8 bases. Unmatched junction bases numbered 1, after V lost 3 bases and J lost 1 base. The CDR3 spans 14 residues. Germline CDR1 SGHRS, CDR2 YFSETQ.

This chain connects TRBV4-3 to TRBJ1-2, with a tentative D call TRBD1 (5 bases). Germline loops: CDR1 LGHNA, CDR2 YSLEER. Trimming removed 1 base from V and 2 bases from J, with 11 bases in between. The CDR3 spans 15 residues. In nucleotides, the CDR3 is TGCGCCAGCAGCCAAGTCAGACAGTCGAACTATGGCTACACCTTC. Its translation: CASSQVRQSNYGYTF.

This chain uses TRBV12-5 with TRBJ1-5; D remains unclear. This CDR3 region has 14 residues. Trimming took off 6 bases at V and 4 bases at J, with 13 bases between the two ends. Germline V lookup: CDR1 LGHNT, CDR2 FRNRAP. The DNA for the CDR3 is TGTGCTAGTGGCGGATCACAGCAGAATCAGCCCCAGCATTTT. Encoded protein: CASGGSQQNQPQHF.

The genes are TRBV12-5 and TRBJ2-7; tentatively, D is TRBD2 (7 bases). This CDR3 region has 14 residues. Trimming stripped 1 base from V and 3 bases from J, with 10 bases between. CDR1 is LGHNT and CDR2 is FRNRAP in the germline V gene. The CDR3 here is CASGLERGGYEQYF. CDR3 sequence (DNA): TGTGCTAGTGGTTTGGAGAGGGGGGGCTACGAGCAGTACTTC.

The CDR3 spells CSVQTTEQYF. DNA for the CDR3: TGCAGCGTCCAGACTACCGAGCAGTACTTC. The rearrangement joins TRBV29-1 to TRBJ2-7, with D possibly matching TRBD2 (5 bases). The germline gives CDR1 SQVTM, CDR2 ANQGSEA. V was trimmed by 6 bases and J by 6 bases, leaving 9 bases between them. The CDR3 loop spans 10 amino acids.

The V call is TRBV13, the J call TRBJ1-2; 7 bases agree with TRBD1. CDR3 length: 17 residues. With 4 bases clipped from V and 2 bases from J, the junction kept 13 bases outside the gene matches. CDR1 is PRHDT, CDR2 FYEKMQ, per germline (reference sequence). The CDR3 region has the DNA TGTGCCAGCAGCTACGGCCTTGACACAGGGGAAAACTATGGCTACACCTTC. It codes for CASSYGLDTGENYGYTF.

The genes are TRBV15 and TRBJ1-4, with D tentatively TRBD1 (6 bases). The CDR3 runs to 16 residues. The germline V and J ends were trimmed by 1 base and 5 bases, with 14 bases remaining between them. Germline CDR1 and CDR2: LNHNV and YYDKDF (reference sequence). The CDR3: CATSRGGGLANEKLFF. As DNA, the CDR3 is TGTGCCACCAGCAGAGGGGGGGGCCTTGCCAATGAAAAACTGTTTTTT.

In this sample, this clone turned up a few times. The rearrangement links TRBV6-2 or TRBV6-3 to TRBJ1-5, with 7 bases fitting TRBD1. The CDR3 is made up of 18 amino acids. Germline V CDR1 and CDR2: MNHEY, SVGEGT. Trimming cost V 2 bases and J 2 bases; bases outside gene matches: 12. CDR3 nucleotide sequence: TGTGCCAGCAGTTACGATTTGAGTGGGACAGATGGCAATCAGCCCCAGCATTTT. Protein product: CASSYDLSGTDGNQPQHF.

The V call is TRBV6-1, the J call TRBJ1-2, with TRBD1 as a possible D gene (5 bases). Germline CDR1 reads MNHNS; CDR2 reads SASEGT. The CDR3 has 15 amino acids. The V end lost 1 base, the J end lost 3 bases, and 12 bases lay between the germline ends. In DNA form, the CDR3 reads TGTGCCAGCAGTGAAGATTGGGGGGGTGACTATGGCTACACCTTC. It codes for CASSEDWGGDYGYTF.

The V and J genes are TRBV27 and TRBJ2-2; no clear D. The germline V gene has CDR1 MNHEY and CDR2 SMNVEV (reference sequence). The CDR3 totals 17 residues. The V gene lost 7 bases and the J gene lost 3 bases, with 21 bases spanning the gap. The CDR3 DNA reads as TGTGCCAGCAAAGTTTTAGTTCCCGGGTCGGACACCGGGGAGCTGTTTTTT. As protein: CASKVLVPGSDTGELFF.

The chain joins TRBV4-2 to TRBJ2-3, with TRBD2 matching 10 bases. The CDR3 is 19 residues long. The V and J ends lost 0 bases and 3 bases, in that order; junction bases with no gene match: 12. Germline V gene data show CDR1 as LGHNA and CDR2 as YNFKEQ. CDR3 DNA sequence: TGTGCCAGCAGCCAAGATGGTCGTAGAGCGGGGGGGCCGACAGATACGCAGTATTTT. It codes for CASSQDGRRAGGPTDTQYF.

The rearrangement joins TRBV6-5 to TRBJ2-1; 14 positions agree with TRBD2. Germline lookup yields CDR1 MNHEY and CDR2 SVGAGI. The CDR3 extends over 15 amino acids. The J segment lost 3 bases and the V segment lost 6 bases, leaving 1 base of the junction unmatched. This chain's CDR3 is CASRGLAGGYNEQFF. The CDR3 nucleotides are TGTGCCAGCAGAGGACTAGCGGGGGGCTACAATGAGCAGTTCTTC.

The DNA for the CDR3 is TGTGCCAGCAGCCAAGCTAGCGGGGGCCCAGATACGCAGTATTTT. Its translation is CASSQASGGPDTQYF. V gene TRBV4-2 combines with J gene TRBJ2-3; TRBD2 matches at 10 bases. The CDR3 extends over 15 amino acids. CDR1 LGHNA and CDR2 YNFKEQ come from the germline V gene. J lost 4 bases, V lost 1 base, and 2 bases had no gene match.

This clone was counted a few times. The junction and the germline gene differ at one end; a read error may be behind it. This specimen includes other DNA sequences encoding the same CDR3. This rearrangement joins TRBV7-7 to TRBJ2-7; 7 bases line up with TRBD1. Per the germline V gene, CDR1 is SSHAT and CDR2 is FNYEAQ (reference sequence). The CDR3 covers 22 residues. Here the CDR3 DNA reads TGTGCTAGCAGCTTTACCCTTGACAGGGTGGGTACATTTCGTAAAAATACCTACGAGCAGTACTTC. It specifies CASSFTLDRVGTFRKNTYEQYF.

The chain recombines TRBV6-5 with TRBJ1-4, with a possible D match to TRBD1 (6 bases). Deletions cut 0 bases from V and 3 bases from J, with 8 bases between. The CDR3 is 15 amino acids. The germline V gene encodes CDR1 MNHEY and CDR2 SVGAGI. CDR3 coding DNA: TGTGCCAGCAGTTACTCGCAGGGGCCTAATGAAAAACTGTTTTTT. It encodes CASSYSQGPNEKLFF.

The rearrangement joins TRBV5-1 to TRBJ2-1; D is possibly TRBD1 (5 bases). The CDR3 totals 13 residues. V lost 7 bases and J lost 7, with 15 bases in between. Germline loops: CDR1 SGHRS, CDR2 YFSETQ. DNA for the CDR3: TGCGCCAGCTCGGACCAGGGATTAAATGAGCAGTTCTTC. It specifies CASSDQGLNEQFF. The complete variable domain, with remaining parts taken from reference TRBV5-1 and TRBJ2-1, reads KAGVTQTPRYLIKTRGQQVTLSCSPISGHRSVSWYQQTPGQGLQFLFEYFSETQRNKGNFPGRFSGRQFSNSRSEMNVSTLELGDSALYLCASSDQGLNEQFFGPGTRLTVL.

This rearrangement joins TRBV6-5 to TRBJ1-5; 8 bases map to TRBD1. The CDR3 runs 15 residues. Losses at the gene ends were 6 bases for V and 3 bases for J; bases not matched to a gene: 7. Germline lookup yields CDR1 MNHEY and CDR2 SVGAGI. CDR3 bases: TGTGCCAGCAGATTGGGACAGGCGAACAATCAGCCCCAGCATTTT. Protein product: CASRLGQANNQPQHF.

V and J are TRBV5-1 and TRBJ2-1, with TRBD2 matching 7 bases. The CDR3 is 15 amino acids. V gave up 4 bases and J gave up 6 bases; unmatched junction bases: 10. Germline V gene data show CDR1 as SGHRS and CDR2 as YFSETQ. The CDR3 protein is CASSRLASGTNEQFF. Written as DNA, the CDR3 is TGCGCCAGCAGCCGCTTGGCGAGCGGGACCAATGAGCAGTTCTTC.

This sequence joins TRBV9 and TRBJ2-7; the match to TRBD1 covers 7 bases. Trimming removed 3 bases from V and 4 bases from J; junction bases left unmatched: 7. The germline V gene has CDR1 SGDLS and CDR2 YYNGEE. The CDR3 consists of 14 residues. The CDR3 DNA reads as TGTGCCAGCAGCGCGACAGGGTATAATTACGAGCAGTACTTC. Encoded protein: CASSATGYNYEQYF.

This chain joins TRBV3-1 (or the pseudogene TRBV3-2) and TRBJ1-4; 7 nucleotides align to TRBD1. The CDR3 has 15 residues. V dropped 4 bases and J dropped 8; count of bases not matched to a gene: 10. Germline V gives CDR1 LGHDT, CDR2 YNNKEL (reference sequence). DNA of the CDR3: TGTGCCAGCAGCCGCCTCCAACAGGGGTGGGAAAAACTGTTTTTT. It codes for CASSRLQQGWEKLFF.

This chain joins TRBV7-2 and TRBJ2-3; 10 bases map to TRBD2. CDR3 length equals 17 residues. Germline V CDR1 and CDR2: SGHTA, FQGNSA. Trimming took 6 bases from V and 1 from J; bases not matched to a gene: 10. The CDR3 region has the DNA TGTGCCAGCAGAAAGGAGCGGGGGGGCCGGGGCACAGATACGCAGTATTTT. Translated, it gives CASRKERGGRGTDTQYF.